Included here is one TCR beta chain sequence, with context. Its antigen remains unidentified. No quality values exist for individual bases; no much larger clone is one base distant. After removal of 6 bases from V and 6 bases from J, the junction retains 4 bases not matched to a gene. For CDR1 and CDR2, the germline V gene lists MNHNS and SASEGT. There are 12 amino acids in the CDR3, from cysteine to phenylalanine inclusive. Of the read, only the CDR3 DNA is kept; its 36 bases are in frame from base 1. The immunoSEQ Assay, which relies on bias-controlled multiplex PCR amplification of genomic DNA, was used to profile TCRbeta CDR3 regions. In the paper's pipeline: The absolute abundance of each unique TCRbeta CDR3 region was quantified after sequences were collapsed and filtered. Differential abundance was tested with two models: a binomial (Fisher-equivalent) model and a beta-binomial model that adds time-dependent variance fitted from healthy donors. Clones with fewer than 5 combined templates were removed, and a clone was called differentially abundant if the clone's Benjamini-Hochberg FDR was below 0.01. In the beta-binomial model, variance was expressed as a function of the total template count across the two samples, in the form v = (b*log(k)+a)^2. TCRdb limited this immuneACCESS table to in-frame rearrangements with V and J called. A share of clones is missing; checked studies link under half to unresolved V genes, and the rest is unexplained. That table furnishes V, J and clone size, whereas the DNA furnished D and trimming. The sample table records about 130,000 clones; approximately 86% of these occur just once. The ten most abundant clones make up 8.4% of the sample.

During the collection period, no infections or other immune events were recorded for the healthy donors. To calibrate time-dependent variance in a beta-binomial model of T-cell clone differential abundance, blood repertoires from healthy donors were used as a training cohort. The training cohort included around ten healthy donors, of whom 3 were female and 7 were male. The donors were between about 29 and 65 years old, with an average age of roughly 40 years. Whole blood from each healthy donor was obtained from a commercial supplier and was collected at three time points approximately 15 days apart. For immunosequencing, genomic DNA was extracted from whole blood that had not been sorted. These data are taken from a study of identifying expanded T cells in peripheral blood (dated by TCRdb to between 2019 and 2020). About the investigation overall: Separate aliquots of the same genomic DNA pool were sequenced to produce technical replicates, and four replicates were compared in pairs.

The full study reports these points: It was expected by the authors that biological variance in healthy repertoires might increase further over much longer intervals, such as months to years. The binomial model flagged around 1.2 differentially abundant clones between technical replicates but around 15 over around 2 weeks and 19 over around four weeks. The beta-binomial model significantly reduced the number of clones called differentially abundant and the false-positive rate across all healthy-donor time intervals. Variance in clone template counts between approximately 2-week samples significantly increased with total template count across all healthy donors.

The TCR was taken from a person between 18 and 75 years old in good health. The source material was blood. The V gene is TRBV6-1 and the J gene is TRBJ2-7, and TRBD1 aligns with 8 junction nucleotides. Here the CDR3 is given as CASSPGQGEQYF. Here is the DNA: TGTGCCAGCAGCCCCGGACAGGGCGAGCAGTACTTC.